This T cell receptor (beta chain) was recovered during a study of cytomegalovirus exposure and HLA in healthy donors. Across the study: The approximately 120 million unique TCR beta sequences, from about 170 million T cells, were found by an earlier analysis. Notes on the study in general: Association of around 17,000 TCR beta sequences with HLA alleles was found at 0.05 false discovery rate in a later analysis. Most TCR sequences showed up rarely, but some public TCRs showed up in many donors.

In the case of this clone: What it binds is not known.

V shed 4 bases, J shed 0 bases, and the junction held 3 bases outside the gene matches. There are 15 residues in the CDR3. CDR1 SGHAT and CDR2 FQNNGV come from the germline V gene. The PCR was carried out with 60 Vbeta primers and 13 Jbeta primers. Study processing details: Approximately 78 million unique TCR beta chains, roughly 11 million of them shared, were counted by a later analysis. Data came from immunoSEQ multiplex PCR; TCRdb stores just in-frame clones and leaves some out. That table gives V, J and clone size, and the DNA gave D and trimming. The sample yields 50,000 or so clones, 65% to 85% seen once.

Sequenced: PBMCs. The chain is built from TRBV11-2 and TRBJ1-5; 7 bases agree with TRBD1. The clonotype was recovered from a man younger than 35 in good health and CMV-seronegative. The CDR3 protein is CASSSGQYSNQPQHF. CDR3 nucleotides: TGTGCCAGCAGCTCGGGACAGTATAGCAATCAGCCCCAGCATTTT.